Shown below are 11 T cell receptor beta chains from a single sample sequenced in a study of T-cell reconstitution after alpha-beta-depleted transplantation in children. Unique molecular identifiers featured in how the TCRbeta library was prepared. MiXCR was run by TCRdb on the PCR reads, yielding one entry per CDR3 protein. Of tens of thousands of distinct CDR3 sequences listed, approximately 7.3% are singletons. The material was PBMCs from the stem cell graft donor, obtained from the stem cell graft. The receptors come from a human donor who donated a stem cell graft to a child with acute lymphoblastic leukemia.

The chain recombines TRBV6-2 or TRBV6-3 with TRBJ1-1; D ambiguous. The CDR3 runs 15 residues. The germline V gene has CDR1 MNHEY and CDR2 SVGEGT. The germline V and J ends were trimmed by 6 bases and 0 bases, with 14 bases remaining between them. CDR3 protein: CASRLKRAMNTEAFF. The CDR3 nucleotides are TGTGCCAGCAGGCTAAAGCGAGCCATGAACACTGAAGCTTTCTTT.

This clonotype was counted many times. CDR3 protein: CASRAPAGRGELFF. CDR3 coding DNA: TGCGCCAGCAGGGCCCCAGCGGGAAGGGGGGAGCTGTTTTTT. This chain uses TRBV10-2 with TRBJ2-2; TRBD2 aligns across 7 bases. J lost 8 bases, V lost 6 bases, and 9 bases had no gene match. The CDR3 spans 14 residues. The germline V gene has CDR1 WSHSY and CDR2 SAAADI.

This clonotype was counted many times. The chain couples TRBV5-1 to TRBJ2-3; 8 nucleotides agree with TRBD1. Unmatched junction bases numbered 3, after V lost 4 bases and J lost 2 bases. Per germline, CDR1 SGHRS and CDR2 YFSETQ. This CDR3 is 14 amino acids long. The CDR3 nucleotides are TGCGCCAGCAGCAAGGGACAGGTCACAGATACGCAGTATTTT. Amino acid sequence: CASSKGQVTDTQYF.

The chain employs TRBV20-1 and TRBJ2-7, with a possible D match to TRBD1 (5 bases). Germline V CDR1 and CDR2: DFQATT, SNEGSKA (reference sequence). This CDR3 has 14 amino acids. Between the trimmed V and J ends, which lost 6 bases and 0 bases, there was a span of 15 bases. CDR3 sequence (DNA): TGCAGTGCCGCCCGACAGCCCAGCTCCTACGAGCAGTACTTC. Amino acids: CSAARQPSSYEQYF.

At least ten counts were recorded for this clonotype. V usage is TRBV7-2 and J usage is TRBJ2-2; 7 bases align to TRBD2. CDR3 length equals 15 residues. Germline lookup yields CDR1 SGHTA and CDR2 FQGNSA. J gave up 6 bases and V 1 base, and 5 bases lay outside the gene matches. CDR3 sequence (DNA): TGTGCCAGCAGCTTAGAAGTGGGAGGGCCCGGGGAGCTGTTTTTT. This sequence encodes CASSLEVGGPGELFF. Full variable domain (rest looked up from reference TRBV7-2 and TRBJ2-2): GAGVSQSPSNKVTEKGKDVELRCDPISGHTALYWYRQSLGQGLEFLIYFQGNSAPDKSGLPSDRFSAERTGGSVSTLTIQRTQQEDSAVYLCASSLEVGGPGELFFGEGSRLTVL.

This clonotype was recorded many times. This sequence joins TRBV7-3 and TRBJ2-1; 11 positions match TRBD2. This CDR3 spans 15 amino acids. J lost 6 bases, V lost 5 bases, and 6 bases had no gene match. Germline CDR1 reads SGHTA; CDR2 reads FQGTGA. DNA for the CDR3: TGTGCCAGCAGCCCATCCGGACTAGCGGGCAATGAGCAGTTCTTC. Translation: CASSPSGLAGNEQFF.

This clonotype was seen ten or more times. The chain recombines TRBV5-1 with TRBJ2-5; D not resolved. The length of the CDR3 is 14 residues. V was pared by 2 bases and J by 4 bases, with 12 bases between. CDR1 SGHRS and CDR2 YFSETQ come from the germline V gene. This chain's CDR3 is CASSLRVSRETQYF. CDR3 nucleotides: TGCGCCAGCAGCTTAAGGGTGTCGAGAGAGACCCAGTACTTC.

At least ten counts were recorded for this clonotype. The chain has TRBV2 and TRBJ2-7; 7 bases line up with TRBD1. The germline CDR1 and CDR2 sequences are SNHLY and FYNNEI. J lost 4 bases, V lost 10 bases, and 10 bases had no gene match. The CDR3 runs to 13 residues. Here the CDR3 reads CANTGTDRYEQYF. The CDR3 nucleotides are TGTGCCAACACCGGGACAGACCGTTACGAGCAGTACTTC. Based on the CDR3 plus reference TRBV2 and TRBJ2-7, the full variable domain is EPEVTQTPSHQVTQMGQEVILRCVPISNHLYFYWYRQILGQKVEFLVSFYNNEISEKSEIFDDQFSVERPDGSNFTLKIRSTKLEDSAMYFCANTGTDRYEQYFGPGTRLTVT.

The chain employs TRBV7-9 and TRBJ1-6, with TRBD1 matching over 9 bases. Germline CDR1 SEHNR, CDR2 FQNEAQ (reference sequence). With V trimmed by 5 bases and J by 7 bases, 3 bases remained unmatched. The CDR3 covers 14 residues. CDR3 coding DNA: TGTGCCAGCAGCCGGGACAGGGAGAATTCACCCCTCCACTTT. The encoded protein is CASSRDRENSPLHF.

This clonotype was recorded many times. The chain combines TRBV4-3 with TRBJ2-1; D is unclear. The CDR3 is made up of 15 amino acids. V was clipped by 0 bases and J by 5 bases, with 11 bases between them. Germline V gives CDR1 LGHNA, CDR2 YSLEER. CDR3 in DNA: TGCGCCAGCAGCCAAGAATGGCCAGGACACAATGAGCAGTTCTTC. It translates to CASSQEWPGHNEQFF.

In this sample, this clonotype turned up many times. The chain recombines TRBV6-6 with TRBJ1-5; D uncertain. Germline loops: CDR1 MNHNY, CDR2 SVGAGI (reference sequence). CDR3 size: 17 residues. V was shortened by 6 bases and J by 1 base, with 19 bases between the two germline ends. As DNA, the CDR3 is TGTGCCAGCAGGCCCAGTCCCGATTCAATAAGCAATCAGCCCCAGCATTTT. It specifies CASRPSPDSISNQPQHF.